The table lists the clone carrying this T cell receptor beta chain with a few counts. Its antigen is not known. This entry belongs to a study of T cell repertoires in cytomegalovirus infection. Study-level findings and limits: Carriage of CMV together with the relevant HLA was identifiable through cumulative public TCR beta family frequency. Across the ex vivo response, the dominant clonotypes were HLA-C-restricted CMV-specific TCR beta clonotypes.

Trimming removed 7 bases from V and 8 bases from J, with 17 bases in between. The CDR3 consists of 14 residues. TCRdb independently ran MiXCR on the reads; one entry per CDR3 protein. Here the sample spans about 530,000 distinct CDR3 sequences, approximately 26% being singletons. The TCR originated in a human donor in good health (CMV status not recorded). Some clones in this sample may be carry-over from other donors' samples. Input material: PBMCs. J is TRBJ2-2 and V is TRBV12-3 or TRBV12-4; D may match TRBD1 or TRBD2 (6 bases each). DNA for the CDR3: TGTGCCAGCAAGCGGACGGGGGCAGATGGGGAGCTGTTTTTT. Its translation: CASKRTGADGELFF.